Listed here is a single TCR beta chain. The antigen is undetermined. This record comes from a study of cytomegalovirus exposure and HLA in healthy donors. General study results and limits: Later analysis associated a missense DCLRE1C variant with TCR beta V- and J-gene trimming.

Per the germline V gene, CDR1 is MDHEN and CDR2 is SYDVKM. The CDR3 is made up of 15 amino acids. Trimming took 4 bases from V and 7 from J; bases not matched to a gene: 6. Researchers ran the PCR with 60 Vbeta and 13 Jbeta primers. Clones were read by immunoSEQ multiplex PCR, and TCRdb kept only the in-frame ones, dropping some. This sample has 90,000 to 110,000 clones, with 60% to 80% found just once. The specimen was PBMCs. The sequence was obtained from a middle-aged woman in good health and CMV-seropositive. The rearrangement uses TRBV28 and TRBJ2-1, with 11 bases that match TRBD1. CDR3 DNA sequence: TGTGCCAGCAGTTCCTTCTGGGACAGGGGGAATGAGCAGTTCTTC. Translation: CASSSFWDRGNEQFF.